This TCR beta chain is from a study of blood T cell repertoires in COVID-19. Study overall: COVID-19 samples collected from the United States, Italy and Spain covered acute and convalescent phases.

The authors' processing: Estimates of nucleated cell counts were drawn from the amplification of reference gene primers. Repertoires were generated with immunoSEQ multiplex PCR, while TCRdb's copy carries only in-frame clones and drops some. The V and J calls and the clone size are those of that table, but D and trimming were determined from the DNA. Altogether 250,000 or so clones are present, roughly 90% being singletons, with the ten largest covering roughly 5.8%. Sequencing used peripheral blood. The TCR was taken from a man aged 55 to 70 with acute or convalescent COVID-19.

CDR3 sequence reads: CASSKGPTAYQPQHF. Written as DNA, the CDR3 is TGTGCCAGTAGTAAAGGACCGACAGCTTATCAGCCCCAGCATTTT. The J gene is TRBJ1-5, the V gene TRBV19; possible D gene TRBD1, 5 bases. Trimming pared 4 bases from V and 5 bases from J, leaving 15 bases between. Germline V gene lookup returns CDR1 LNHDA and CDR2 SQIVND (reference sequence). The CDR3 extends over 15 amino acids. Based on the CDR3 plus reference TRBV19 and TRBJ1-5, the full variable domain is DGGITQSPKYLFRKEGQNVTLSCEQNLNHDAMYWYRQDPGQGLRLIYYSQIVNDFQKGDIAEGYSVSREKKESFPLTVTSAQKNPTAFYLCASSKGPTAYQPQHFGDGTRLSIL.